This is a list of T cell receptor beta chains from one sample in a study of T cell responses to AZD1222 COVID-19 vaccine. TCRdb keeps only in-frame clones here, not all; method: immunoSEQ multiplex PCR. The table records fewer than 150,000 clones, around 86% of them present only once. The sample consisted of peripheral blood, taken on day 0 of AZD1222 vaccination. The receptors shown here come from an adult in good health. The CDR3 runs from the conserved cysteine through the conserved F or W. D genes are given only for firm matches. The size of a clone is reported for some rows only, either as once, few or many, or as a class for expanded clones.

>-|-|TRBV6-5|TRBJ2-3
TGTGCCAGCAGGCTTTCAGGTACGCAGTATTTT
CASRLSGTQYF
>-|-|TRBV19|TRBJ1-1
TGTGCCAGTAGTTTACTGGGGGGGAACACTGAAGCTTTCTTT
CASSLLGGNTEAFF
>-|TRBD2|TRBV4-1|TRBJ2-1
TGCGCCAGCAGCCAATATAGCGGGGGCTCCTACAATGAGCAGTTCTTC
CASSQYSGGSYNEQFF
>few|-|TRBV3-1/TRBV3-2|TRBJ1-6
TGTGCCAGCAGCCAGAACCGTAATTCACCCCTCCACTTT
CASSQNRNSPLHF
>-|-|TRBV12-5|TRBJ1-1
TGTGCTAGTGGTTTGGTGGTAGGGGAGTACCCTGAAGCTTTCTTT
CASGLVVGEYPEAFF
>few|-|TRBV9|TRBJ1-3
TGTGCCAGCGGCTCCTCTGGAAACACCATATATTTT
CASGSSGNTIYF
>-|-|TRBV7-9|TRBJ2-1
TGTGCCAGCAGCTTTACCCCGGTCAATGAGCAGTTCTTC
CASSFTPVNEQFF
>-|-|TRBV12-5|TRBJ1-1
TGTGCTAGTGGTTTCAACAGGAGGATGAACACTGAAGCTTTCTTT
CASGFNRRMNTEAFF
>-|-|TRBV7-8|TRBJ1-1
TGTGCCAGCAGCTTAGCGGTCAGGGCTGGGAGCAACACTGAAGCTTTCTTT
CASSLAVRAGSNTEAFF
>-|-|TRBV7-9|TRBJ1-1
TGTGCCAGCAGCTCTGGACAAGGGGAAGCTTTCTTT
CASSSGQGEAFF
>-|-|TRBV5-6|TRBJ2-5
TGTGCCAGCAGCTTACAGACCCAAGAGACCCAGTACTTC
CASSLQTQETQYF
>-|TRBD1|TRBV4-3|TRBJ2-7
TGCGCCAGCAGCCAAGGATTTGTGACAGGGAGCTCCTACGAGCAGTACTTC
CASSQGFVTGSSYEQYF
>-|-|TRBV27|TRBJ2-2
TGTGCCAGCAGACCCACCGACGGCCCAGTCAGCACCGGGGAGCTGTTTTTT
CASRPTDGPVSTGELFF
>-|-|TRBV12-3/TRBV12-4|TRBJ2-1
TGTGCCAGCAGACCGGACACCCCTGAGCAGTTCTTC
CASRPDTPEQFF
>-|-|TRBV9|TRBJ1-5
TGTGCCAGCAGCGAAACCGCAGGGATGGGAGGCAATCAGCCCCAGCATTTT
CASSETAGMGGNQPQHF
>-|-|TRBV10-1|TRBJ2-7
TGCGCCAGCACCCCCAGACAGTTTTTCCCAGACGAGCAGTACTTC
CASTPRQFFPDEQYF
>-|-|TRBV10-3|TRBJ1-4
TGTGCCTCCACCCGGGACCCAACTAATGAAAAACTGTTTTTT
CASTRDPTNEKLFF
>-|-|TRBV13|TRBJ1-4
TGTGCCAGCAGCTTAGAAGGTGGTGAAAAACTGTTTTTT
CASSLEGGEKLFF
>once|TRBD1|TRBV10-1|TRBJ2-7
TGCGCCAGCAGCCCCGAGGGGACAGGGGTCCCCTACGAGCAGTACTTC
CASSPEGTGVPYEQYF
>-|-|TRBV5-1|TRBJ2-7
TGCGCCAGCAGCCCTCCGGGGGTTAGGGGAGCTTACGAGCAGTACTTC
CASSPPGVRGAYEQYF
>-|TRBD1|TRBV19|TRBJ1-2
TGTGCCAGTGCCACAGGGGGTTGGAACTATGGCTACACCTTC
CASATGGWNYGYTF
>-|-|TRBV4-1|TRBJ2-2
TGCGCCAGCAGCCCCAGGGCTGGGGAGCTGTTTTTT
CASSPRAGELFF
>-|TRBD1|TRBV6-2/TRBV6-3|TRBJ1-4
TGTGCCAGCAGTTTGCCCCCATGGACAGGGTGGGGCGAAAAACTGTTTTTT
CASSLPPWTGWGEKLFF
>-|-|TRBV12-5|TRBJ1-2
TGTGCTAGTGGTTTGGCAGGGCCCCACTATGGCTACACCTTC
CASGLAGPHYGYTF
>-|TRBD1|TRBV10-2|TRBJ1-4
TGCGCCAGCAGTCCGACAGGGCTTGAAAAACTGTTTTTT
CASSPTGLEKLFF
>-|TRBD2|TRBV7-2|TRBJ2-5
TGTGCCAGCAGATATGCGGGGAGGGGAGAGACCCAGTACTTC
CASRYAGRGETQYF
>-|-|TRBV27|TRBJ1-1
TGTGCCAGCAGTGGGAGGGAAGTGGACACTGAAGCTTTCTTT
CASSGREVDTEAFF
>-|-|TRBV10-3|TRBJ1-1
TGTGCCATCAAAGGGGACACTGAAGCTTTCTTT
CAIKGDTEAFF
>-|-|TRBV14|TRBJ1-4
TGTGCCAGCAGCCAAGATTATCCGGGGGCTAATGAAAAACTGTTTTTT
CASSQDYPGANEKLFF
>-|-|TRBV28|TRBJ1-5
TGTGCCAGCAGGTATCGGACCGAGCCCCAGCATTTT
CASRYRTEPQHF
>-|-|TRBV20-1|TRBJ1-1
TGCAGTGCTAGTTGGTCGTATGGGGGGCGTAGCACTGAAGCTTTCTTT
CSASWSYGGRSTEAFF
>-|-|TRBV6-5|TRBJ1-3
TGTGCCAGCAGCAACAGGGTAACCGGAAACACCATATATTTT
CASSNRVTGNTIYF
>-|-|TRBV6-5|TRBJ1-2
TGTGCCTCTCAGGGCGAGAACTATGGCTACACCTTC
CASQGENYGYTF
>-|-|TRBV29-1|TRBJ2-5
TGCAGCGCCTGGGAGGTCCAAGAGACCCAGTACTTC
CSAWEVQETQYF
>-|-|TRBV20-1|TRBJ1-1
TGCAGTGCTATGGACGTCACTGAAGCTTTCTTT
CSAMDVTEAFF
>-|-|TRBV18|TRBJ1-4
TGTGCCAGCTCAGCCCGGGAGGGTACTAATGAAAAACTGTTTTTT
CASSAREGTNEKLFF
>once|-|TRBV6-5|TRBJ2-1
TGTGCCAGCAGTATAGGGGGAAACTACAATGAGCAGTTCTTC
CASSIGGNYNEQFF
>few|TRBD1|TRBV9|TRBJ1-1
TGTGCCAGCAGTCCCGGGACAGAGGGGGTTGAAGCTTTCTTT
CASSPGTEGVEAFF
>-|-|TRBV29-1|TRBJ1-1
TGCAGCGTGATGACAGGGAACACTGAAGCTTTCTTT
CSVMTGNTEAFF
>-|TRBD1|TRBV6-5|TRBJ2-5
TGTGCCAGCCATCAGGGGGCCGTGAAGACCCAGTACTTC
CASHQGAVKTQYF
>-|-|TRBV5-6|TRBJ2-7
TGTGCCAGCAGCTCTCTTTACGAGCAGTACTTC
CASSSLYEQYF
>-|TRBD1|TRBV15|TRBJ2-6
TGTGCCACCAGCACCTCCCTATGGGACAGTTCGTCTGGGGCCAACGTCCTGACTTTC
CATSTSLWDSSSGANVLTF
>-|-|TRBV20-1|TRBJ2-7
TGCAGTGCTAGTCACCCCAGGGGAGGGGGCGCGAACGAGCAGTACTTC
CSASHPRGGGANEQYF
>-|TRBD1|TRBV9|TRBJ1-1
TGTGCCAGCAGCGCGGGGGACAGGGTATCTTTCTTT
CASSAGDRVSFF